A selection of T cell receptor beta chains follows, all from one sample in a study of tumor-infiltrating lymphocytes in primary liver carcinoma. TCRdb redid the calling of the multiplex PCR reads with MiXCR, one entry per CDR3 protein. The table records fewer than 250,000 distinct CDR3 sequences, 70% to 90% of them present only once. What was sequenced was tumor tissue from primary liver carcinoma. The receptor source for this set is a man aged 40-55 years with primary liver carcinoma and hepatitis B virus infection. CDR3s leave out the opening cysteine and the closing phenylalanine or tryptophan. Each record gives: V gene, clone size, CDR3 protein. Clone size is stated in some rows and not others, as once, few, many or a class when expanded.

>TRBV4-2|-
ASNQGGGQNTGELF
>TRBV6-2/TRBV6-3|-
ASSPDHYHNEQY
>TRBV6-5|-
ANTPLLAGGRNKQY
>TRBV10-3|-
ATQVRGRGEQF
>TRBV28|-
DSSLDKGRFHEQY
>TRBV12-3/TRBV12-4|-
ASSIEGRGYT
>TRBV5-6|-
ANSTLGRDDQPQH
>TRBV5-1|many
ASSLAGTGGEKLF
>TRBV5-1|-
ASSLHHRTNIGELF
>TRBV19|-
ASSSTGTTWELF
>TRBV29-1|-
SVSSRGRDTRY
>TRBV5-4|many
ASSLTGTARLGEQY
>TRBV14|-
TSSQNLDTSEQL
>TRBV5-1|-
ASIIQEGTGTQY
>TRBV6-2/TRBV6-3|-
AISYDSGSYEQY
>TRBV4-1|-
ASRGRGNAGELF
>TRBV5-4|many
ASSLVTNDQPQH
>TRBV29-1|-
SVEGLDRVSTGELF
>TRBV4-2|-
ASSQQGLYNKQF
>TRBV7-3|-
ASSPNWGKETQY
>TRBV12-3/TRBV12-4|once
ASSLGLMMTEAF
>TRBV29-1|-
GVGLAGGFYNKQF
>TRBV11-3|-
ASSGSAAGGVDTQY
>TRBV28|few
ANTVGGFEETQY
>TRBV4-3|-
ASCQDLRGRDEKLF
>TRBV5-4|-
ASSWPIGSNTGELF
>TRBV11-1|-
ASSLGLAISYNEQF
>TRBV29-1|-
RVEGEGSSDTQY
>TRBV11-1|-
ASSSGQTNTGELF
>TRBV5-6|-
ASSLDHEAGCT
>TRBV5-1|many
ASSLFFRETNTEAF
>TRBV29-1|-
SVEPPETYGYT
>TRBV11-2|-
ASNLAARGIYEQY